This T cell receptor beta chain was sequenced in a study of T cells in Graves' hyperthyroidism and ophthalmopathy. In its sample, this clonotype was seen many times. TCR beta CDR3 region amplification was performed from RNA transcripts. HTBI primers were used for first-round RT-PCR of the TCR CDR3. TCRdb independently ran MiXCR on the multiplex PCR reads; one entry per CDR3 protein. The repertoire consists of a few hundred thousand distinct CDR3 sequences, with 15% to 20% occurring once and the leading ten covering 15% to 18%. The TCR sequence derives from a woman aged 40 to 49 with Graves' ophthalmopathy. The sample was blood.

The CDR3 coding sequence is TGTGCCAGCAGTTTGGGGAGACAGACCCAGTACTTC. The encoded protein is CASSLGRQTQYF. The V gene is TRBV28, the J gene TRBJ2-5; perhaps TRBD2 as D (5 bases). The CDR3 length is 12 residues. V was trimmed by 3 bases and J by 6 bases, leaving 8 bases between them. Germline CDR1 and CDR2: MDHEN and SYDVKM.